Shown below are 30 T cell receptor beta chains from a single sample sequenced in a study of multiple sclerosis patients with progressive multifocal leukoencephalopathy. The time point is: before natalizumab initiation. The method was immunoSEQ multiplex PCR; TCRdb's version includes in-frame clones alone and lacks a portion of them. The sample shows around 30,000 clones, 89% of them seen only once. The sequenced material came from PBMCs. Receptor source: a human donor with multiple sclerosis.

The CDR3 nucleotides read TGTGCCAGCAGCGTAGGCACAATCGGCTACGAGCAGTACTTC. Translated, it gives CASSVGTIGYEQYF. This chain links TRBV9 with TRBJ2-7; D unclear. Germline CDR1 is SGDLS and CDR2 is YYNGEE. Trimming took off 0 bases at V and 3 bases at J, with 10 bases between the two ends. The CDR3 sequence is 14 residues long.

This sequence joins TRBV30 and TRBJ1-6; 11 bases match TRBD1. V gave up 2 bases and J gave up 7 bases; unmatched junction bases: 7. This CDR3 comprises 16 residues. Germline assignment: CDR1 GTSNPN and CDR2 SVGIG (reference sequence). The CDR3 nucleotides are TGTGCCTGGAGTACCGGGACAGGGGGGAGAAATTCACCCCTCCACTTT. Translating gives CAWSTGTGGRNSPLHF.

CDR3 nucleotide sequence: TGTGCCAGCAGCAACCTGCGGTACCGGGGAGGGATCTACGAGCAGTACTTC. As protein: CASSNLRYRGGIYEQYF. The rearrangement uses TRBV14 and TRBJ2-7, with 7 bases identical to TRBD2. V lost 5 bases, J lost 3 bases, and 16 bases stayed unmatched. Germline V CDR1 and CDR2: SGHDN, FVKESK. CDR3 length: 17 amino acids.

The rearrangement uses TRBV28 and TRBJ2-1; 9 bases fit TRBD1. This CDR3 is 14 amino acids long. Germline CDR1 is MDHEN and CDR2 is SYDVKM. With V trimmed by 6 bases and J by 5 bases, 5 bases remained unmatched. The CDR3 region has the DNA TGTGCCAGCAGCCGGGACAGGGAGGACAATGAGCAGTTCTTC. Its protein is CASSRDREDNEQFF.

The CDR3 DNA reads TGCGCCAGCAGCTTAAGGAGCGGGAGATTACCCGTTTCGGCGATTGAGCAGTTCTTC. As protein: CASSLRSGRLPVSAIEQFF. The chain has TRBV5-1 and TRBJ2-1; 8 bases agree with TRBD2. The germline gives CDR1 SGHRS, CDR2 YFSETQ. The CDR3 loop spans 19 amino acids. Trimming took 2 bases from V and 9 from J; bases not matched to a gene: 22.

This chain joins TRBV5-4 and TRBJ2-1; tentative D call: TRBD2 (5 bases). Germline V gene data show CDR1 as SGHNT and CDR2 as YYREEE (reference sequence). V was pared by 2 bases and J by 6 bases, with 12 bases between. The CDR3 totals 14 residues. The CDR3 nucleotides are TGTGCCAGCAGCTTAGAGCGGACTTTCAATGAGCAGTTCTTC. The encoded protein is CASSLERTFNEQFF.

In its sample, this clone was seen once. V and J are TRBV7-9 and TRBJ2-1; TRBD2 matches 7 bases. This CDR3 is built from 15 residues. CDR1 and CDR2 from the germline V gene are SEHNR and FQNEAQ (reference sequence). V lost 3 bases to trimming and J lost 8 bases; unmatched junction nucleotides: 10. Here the CDR3 reads CASSLGLAAGDEQFF. As DNA, the CDR3 is TGTGCCAGCAGCTTGGGGCTAGCGGCCGGCGATGAGCAGTTCTTC.

This clone has just a few counts. V usage is TRBV9 and J usage is TRBJ1-5; D possibly corresponds to TRBD1 (6 bases). Trimming cost V 3 bases and J 3 bases, with 7 bases left between them. CDR3 size: 13 residues. Germline CDR1 SGDLS, CDR2 YYNGEE. Written as DNA, the CDR3 is TGTGCCAGCAGCGAGGGGGTCAATCAGCCCCAGCATTTT. Translating gives CASSEGVNQPQHF.

As concerns this clone: Mismatch with germline at one junction end may stem from a read error. This sample also contains other DNA sequences that code for the same CDR3. The J gene is TRBJ1-1, the V gene TRBV27, with a weak D call TRBD1 (6 bases). The germline V gene encodes CDR1 MNHEY and CDR2 SMNVEV (reference sequence). This CDR3 has 15 residues. Here the CDR3 reads CASSSHREKGTEAFF. CDR3 bases: TGTGCCAGCAGTAGCCACAGGGAGAAAGGCACTGAAGCCTTCTTT.

This chain uses TRBV7-8 with TRBJ2-7; 11 bases are shared with TRBD1. Germline values: CDR1 SGHVS, CDR2 FQNEAQ. This CDR3 region has 16 residues. Trimming took 5 bases from V and 7 from J; bases not matched to a gene: 13. The CDR3 DNA sequence: TGTGCCAGCAGCATGAGCGGGACAGGGGGTTGGGGTGAGCAGTACTTC. Its translation is CASSMSGTGGWGEQYF.

This clone turned up a few times. The junction departs from the called germline gene at one end, perhaps through a read error. V is TRBV5-4 and J is TRBJ2-1; D ambiguous. Germline V gene lookup returns CDR1 SGHNT and CDR2 YYREEE (reference sequence). This CDR3 spans 16 amino acids. The CDR3 nucleotides are TGTGCCAGCAGCTTGGATGCAGGAACCTCCTCCAATGAGCAGTTCTTC. Translation gives CASSLDAGTSSNEQFF.

The genes are TRBV7-9 and TRBJ1-6, with a tentative D call TRBD1 (5 bases). Germline V gene lookup returns CDR1 SEHNR and CDR2 FQNEAQ (reference sequence). V was pared by 5 bases and J by 12 bases, with 11 bases between. The CDR3 has 12 residues. In DNA, the CDR3 is TGTGCCAGCAGCCACGGTGGGGGACCCCTCCACTTT. It yields the protein CASSHGGGPLHF. Full variable domain (outside the CDR3, taken from reference TRBV7-9 and TRBJ1-6): DTGVSQNPRHKITKRGQNVTFRCDPISEHNRLYWYRQTLGQGPEFLTYFQNEAQLEKSRLLSDRFSAERPKGSFSTLEIQRTEQGDSAMYLCASSHGGGPLHFGNGTRLTVT.

The rearrangement uses TRBV11-2 and TRBJ2-1; the D is unclear. The V gene lost 0 bases and the J gene lost 0 bases, with 3 bases spanning the gap. This CDR3 comprises 14 residues. Germline V gives CDR1 SGHAT, CDR2 FQNNGV. CDR3 in amino acids: CASSLEGSYNEQFF. CDR3 sequence (DNA): TGTGCCAGCAGCTTAGAGGGCTCCTACAATGAGCAGTTCTTC.

The CDR3 spells CASSMTGGNSYEQYF. CDR3 coding DNA: TGTGCCAGTAGTATGACAGGGGGCAACTCCTACGAGCAGTACTTC. This sequence joins TRBV19 and TRBJ2-5; 10 bases align to TRBD1. The DNA end is a closer match to TRBJ2-7, so the J assignment may be wrong. Per the germline V gene, CDR1 is LNHDA and CDR2 is SQIVND (reference sequence). This CDR3 spans 15 amino acids.

Regarding this clone: Other nucleotide sequences in the sample specify the same CDR3. The gene calls are TRBV2 and TRBJ2-2, with 9 bases lining up with TRBD1. The CDR3 is made up of 17 amino acids. The J segment lost 4 bases and the V segment lost 4 bases, leaving 10 bases of the junction unmatched. Germline CDR1 SNHLY, CDR2 FYNNEI. DNA for the CDR3: TGTGCCAGCAGTGTGGGTCGGGACAGGGCTGTCACCGGGGAGCTGTTTTTT. Protein sequence: CASSVGRDRAVTGELFF.

This sequence joins TRBV19 and TRBJ1-1, with D perhaps TRBD1 (5 bases). The CDR3 length is 11 residues. Germline CDR1 and CDR2: LNHDA and SQIVND (reference sequence). V shed 5 bases and J shed 6 bases, with 7 bases lying between them. The CDR3 DNA sequence: TGTGCCAGTAGTCAGGGCGCTGAAGCTTTCTTT. This gives the protein CASSQGAEAFF.

The J gene is TRBJ1-2, the V gene TRBV28, with a weak D call TRBD1 (5 bases). The CDR3 runs 13 residues. CDR1 MDHEN and CDR2 SYDVKM come from the germline V gene. The ends were cut back, 4 bases at V and 5 bases at J, with 11 bases in the middle. CDR3 sequence reads: CASSSRDRYGYTF. The DNA for the CDR3 is TGTGCCAGCAGTTCCCGGGACCGGTATGGCTACACCTTC.

The chain is built from TRBV5-1 and TRBJ2-7, with 7 nucleotides matching TRBD2. Looked up from germline, CDR1 is SGHRS and CDR2 is YFSETQ. CDR3 length: 14 residues. V lost 3 bases to trimming and J lost 2 bases; unmatched junction nucleotides: 5. This CDR3 reads CASSSSGGPYEQYF. The CDR3 DNA follows: TGCGCCAGCAGCTCGTCGGGAGGCCCCTACGAGCAGTACTTC.

This chain connects TRBV2 to TRBJ1-2; D is undetermined. V lost 3 bases, J lost 7 bases, and 12 bases lay in between. Per the germline V gene, CDR1 is SNHLY and CDR2 is FYNNEI. CDR3 size: 13 residues. This CDR3 is CASSEIPDRGYTF. The CDR3 DNA is TGTGCCAGCAGTGAGATCCCGGATCGTGGCTACACCTTC.

The chain recombines TRBV29-1 with TRBJ2-7; a possible D gene is TRBD2 (6 bases). V gave up 3 bases and J gave up 1 base, with 22 bases separating them. Germline V lookup: CDR1 SQVTM, CDR2 ANQGSEA. This CDR3 is 17 amino acids long. CDR3 nucleotides: TGCAGCGTTGACTTTTTTTTGAGCGGCGGGATATCCTACGAGCAGTACTTC. Translating gives CSVDFFLSGGISYEQYF.

The chain combines TRBV6-5 with TRBJ2-7; 11 bases line up with TRBD2. The CDR3 contains 15 residues. Trimming took 6 bases from V and 4 from J; bases not matched to a gene: 8. In germline, CDR1 is MNHEY, CDR2 SVGAGI. The CDR3 region has the DNA TGTGCCAGCAGGACCGGGACTAGCGGATATTACGAGCAGTACTTC. This sequence encodes CASRTGTSGYYEQYF.

This clone was counted once. The chain uses TRBV4-2 and TRBJ1-5; D possibly corresponds to TRBD1 (5 bases). CDR1 and CDR2 from the germline V gene are LGHNA and YNFKEQ. The V end was cut by 4 bases, the J end by 11 bases, with 21 bases between. CDR3 length: 15 residues. The DNA of the CDR3 is TGTGCCAGCAGCCGCAGCCTTGTTGGGGACGAATCCCAGCATTTT. Amino acid sequence: CASSRSLVGDESQHF.

This clone occurred once. The chain carries TRBV7-2 and TRBJ2-7; D uncertain. The CDR3 is made up of 12 amino acids. Between the trimmed V and J ends, which lost 5 bases and 2 bases, there was a span of 7 bases. Germline V gives CDR1 SGHTA, CDR2 FQGNSA. DNA for the CDR3: TGTGCCAGCAGCCGACCCCCCTACGAGCAGTACTTC. Amino acids: CASSRPPYEQYF.

The chain couples TRBV6-5 to TRBJ1-2; maybe TRBD1 (5 bases). The CDR3 is 12 amino acids. Germline V gives CDR1 MNHEY, CDR2 SVGAGI. The V end lost 6 bases, the J end lost 7 bases, and 12 bases lay between the germline ends. DNA of the CDR3: TGTGCCAGCAGCCGAGGGGATTCTGGCTACACCTTC. It codes for CASSRGDSGYTF.

V and J are TRBV30 and TRBJ1-3, with D perhaps TRBD1 (5 bases). This CDR3 spans 14 amino acids. CDR1 GTSNPN and CDR2 SVGIG come from the germline V gene (reference sequence). The V end lost 2 bases, the J end lost 0 bases, and 8 bases lay between the germline ends. The CDR3 region is CAWSPGVSGNTIYF. Written as DNA, the CDR3 is TGTGCCTGGAGTCCGGGGGTCTCTGGAAACACCATATATTTT.

A note on this clone: Other DNA sequences in this sample translate to the same CDR3. The chain recombines TRBV27 with TRBJ2-1, with D hard to call. Between the trimmed V and J ends, which lost 5 bases and 6 bases, there was a span of 8 bases. Per the germline V gene, CDR1 is MNHEY and CDR2 is SMNVEV (reference sequence). This CDR3 has 12 amino acids. CDR3 DNA: TGTGCCAGCAGTATAATCGGCAATGAGCAGTTCTTC. Translation: CASSIIGNEQFF.

The chain links TRBV19 to TRBJ2-1, with 8 bases matching TRBD1. V shed 6 bases and J 6 bases; nucleotides not matched to a gene: 13. The CDR3 contains 16 residues. Germline CDR1 is LNHDA and CDR2 is SQIVND (reference sequence). The chain's CDR3 is CASSRPQGARGNEQFF. CDR3 DNA: TGTGCCAGTAGCCGACCCCAGGGGGCGCGAGGCAATGAGCAGTTCTTC.

CDR3 coding DNA: TGCGCCAGCAGCCAAGATGGGGTCGGCAATCAGCCCCAGCATTTT. Translating it yields CASSQDGVGNQPQHF. The genes are TRBV4-3 and TRBJ1-5; D gene uncertain. The CDR3 sequence is 15 residues long. Deletions cut 0 bases from V and 2 bases from J, with 8 bases between. CDR1 and CDR2 from the germline V gene are LGHNA and YSLEER.

V usage is TRBV4-3 and J usage is TRBJ2-7; tentatively, D is TRBD2 (5 bases). Germline V lookup: CDR1 LGHNA, CDR2 YSLEER. Trimming removed 0 bases from V and 2 bases from J, with 8 bases in between. The CDR3 runs to 14 residues. Written as DNA, the CDR3 is TGCGCCAGCAGCCAAGACGAACTAGCCTACGAGCAGTACTTC. It is translated as CASSQDELAYEQYF.

This clone was observed a few times. This chain joins TRBV4-1 and TRBJ2-7; TRBD2 agrees at 9 bases. Losses at the gene ends were 3 bases for V and 5 bases for J; bases not matched to a gene: 11. In germline, CDR1 is MGHRA, CDR2 YSYEKL. This CDR3 comprises 16 residues. Written as DNA, the CDR3 is TGCGCCAGCAGCCACCCCCGTAGCGGGAGCGGAGACGAGCAGTACTTC. As protein: CASSHPRSGSGDEQYF.